These 18 T cell receptor beta chains originate from one sample sequenced in a study of Ad26.COV2.S vaccination and SARS-CoV-2 variants. Here immunoSEQ multiplex PCR was the method, and the copy in TCRdb shows in-frame clones only, minus some. The table has around 350,000 clones, 92% seen once. The sample here was peripheral blood, taken after recovery from COVID-19. Source of these receptors: a human donor who had recovered from COVID-19.

The V call is TRBV12-3 or TRBV12-4, the J call TRBJ2-4; D perhaps matches TRBD2 (5 bases). V lost 5 bases and J 8 bases, leaving 10 bases between the germline ends. The CDR3 contains 12 residues. Here the CDR3 DNA reads TGTGCCAGCAGTGTAACCGGGGACATTCAGTACTTC. It encodes CASSVTGDIQYF.

The gene calls are TRBV5-1 and TRBJ2-1, with TRBD2 matching over 16 bases. V lost 9 bases, J lost 6 bases, and 15 bases stayed unmatched. Germline V gene lookup returns CDR1 SGHRS and CDR2 YFSETQ. The length of the CDR3 is 18 residues. DNA of the CDR3: TGCGCCACCAATATGGAGGGACTAGCGGGGGGGCCCCTCAATGAGCAGTTCTTC. Translating it yields CATNMEGLAGGPLNEQFF.

The V gene is TRBV5-4, the J gene TRBJ1-2, with 7 bases fitting TRBD1. V trimming: 4 bases; J trimming: 1 base; junction bases outside the gene matches: 1. The CDR3 spans 13 residues. The germline V gene encodes CDR1 SGHNT and CDR2 YYREEE (reference sequence). CDR3 loop: CASSNRGNYGYTF. The DNA for the CDR3 is TGTGCCAGCAGCAACAGGGGTAACTATGGCTACACCTTC. Together with reference TRBV5-4 and TRBJ1-2, the CDR3 gives the full variable domain: ETGVTQSPTHLIKTRGQQVTLRCSSQSGHNTVSWYQQALGQGPQFIFQYYREEENGRGNFPPRFSGLQFPNYSSELNVNALELDDSALYLCASSNRGNYGYTFGSGTRLTVV.

The rearrangement uses TRBV13 and TRBJ2-1, with TRBD1 matching over 7 bases. This CDR3 region has 13 residues. CDR1 and CDR2 (germline): PRHDT, FYEKMQ (reference sequence). After removal of 3 bases from V and 10 bases from J, the junction contained 6 bases not matched to a gene. CDR3 nucleotide sequence: TGTGCCAGCAGCTTCGGGGACAGCCGAGAGCAGTTCTTC. Its protein product is CASSFGDSREQFF. Based on the CDR3 plus reference TRBV13 and TRBJ2-1, the full variable domain is AAGVIQSPRHLIKEKRETATLKCYPIPRHDTVYWYQQGPGQDPQFLISFYEKMQSDKGSIPDRFSAQQFSDYHSELNMSSLELGDSALYFCASSFGDSREQFFGPGTRLTVL.

This rearrangement joins TRBV16 to TRBJ1-2; D is ambiguous. V was pared by 4 bases and J by 6 bases, with 12 bases between. The CDR3 contains 13 residues. CDR1 is KGHSY, CDR2 FQNENV, per germline. The DNA for the CDR3 is TGTGCCAGCAGCCCCCTAGCAGATCATGGCTACACCTTC. Protein product: CASSPLADHGYTF.

V usage is TRBV6-5 and J usage is TRBJ2-3, with 8 bases lining up with TRBD1. Germline V lookup: CDR1 MNHEY, CDR2 SVGAGI. CDR3 size: 15 residues. The ends lost 9 bases at V and 3 bases at J; junction bases unmatched: 11. The CDR3 reads CASNDGQGLTDTQYF. The CDR3 DNA follows: TGTGCCAGTAATGACGGACAGGGATTGACAGATACGCAGTATTTT.

This clone appeared a single time. V usage is TRBV13 and J usage is TRBJ2-1, with D possibly matching TRBD1 (5 bases). V was trimmed by 2 bases and J by 6 bases, leaving 11 bases between them. The germline V gene encodes CDR1 PRHDT and CDR2 FYEKMQ (reference sequence). The CDR3 spans 14 residues. For the CDR3, the DNA is TGTGCCAGCAGCTTACTAGGGGCCGGCAATGAGCAGTTCTTC. This sequence encodes CASSLLGAGNEQFF.

This chain uses TRBV7-6 with TRBJ2-3, with 9 bases lining up with TRBD1. The germline gives CDR1 SGHVS, CDR2 FNYEAQ. This CDR3 is built from 16 residues. V dropped 1 base and J dropped 3; count of bases not matched to a gene: 5. CDR3 sequence reads: CASSLGGQGLTDTQYF. CDR3 sequence (DNA): TGTGCCAGCAGCTTAGGGGGACAGGGTTTGACAGATACGCAGTATTTT.

Only one count was recorded for this clone. The rearrangement uses TRBV2 and TRBJ1-2; D is ambiguous. Looked up from germline, CDR1 is SNHLY and CDR2 is FYNNEI. The CDR3 extends over 12 amino acids. The V gene lost 2 bases and the J gene lost 8 bases, with 9 bases spanning the gap. The CDR3 coding sequence is TGTGCCAGCAGTGAACCGGCTCGGGGCTACACCTTC. Translation gives CASSEPARGYTF.

V and J are TRBV10-2 and TRBJ2-1, with 10 bases aligning to TRBD2. This CDR3 contains 15 residues. From germline, CDR1 is WSHSY and CDR2 SAAADI. V was pared by 6 bases and J by 4 bases, with 6 bases of the junction left unmatched. Here the CDR3 DNA reads TGCGCCAGCAGGGCACTAGCGGGGCCGTACAATGAGCAGTTCTTC. Translation: CASRALAGPYNEQFF.

The V call is TRBV11-2, the J call TRBJ2-3; the match to TRBD2 covers 13 bases. J gave up 5 bases and V 5 bases, and 4 bases lay outside the gene matches. CDR1 and CDR2 (germline): SGHAT, FQNNGV. The CDR3 covers 15 residues. CDR3 in amino acids: CASSPRLAGGDTQYF. DNA of the CDR3: TGTGCCAGCAGCCCGCGACTAGCGGGGGGAGATACGCAGTATTTT.

The chain couples TRBV7-9 to TRBJ2-3; D perhaps matches TRBD2 (5 bases). Germline loops: CDR1 SEHNR, CDR2 FQNEAQ (reference sequence). The CDR3 totals 13 residues. Trimming took 9 bases from V and 0 from J, leaving 10 bases between them. This chain's CDR3 is CASSLASTDTQYF. In DNA, the CDR3 is TGTGCCAGTTCTCTAGCTAGCACAGATACGCAGTATTTT.

The chain uses TRBV28 and TRBJ1-1, with D tentatively TRBD1 (6 bases). V lost 7 bases and J lost 0, with 15 bases in between. The length of the CDR3 is 15 residues. Germline CDR1 MDHEN, CDR2 SYDVKM. CDR3 sequence: CASKGGDRLNTEAFF. The CDR3 nucleotides are TGTGCCAGCAAAGGGGGAGACAGACTGAACACTGAAGCTTTCTTT.

The rearrangement uses TRBV7-2 and TRBJ2-7; D gene ambiguous. This CDR3 is built from 11 residues. The germline V and J ends were trimmed by 1 base and 6 bases, with 4 bases remaining between them. In germline, CDR1 is SGHTA, CDR2 FQGNSA. CDR3 DNA: TGTGCCAGCAGCTTAGTAGGCGAGCAGTACTTC. Translating it yields CASSLVGEQYF. Full variable domain (rest looked up from reference TRBV7-2 and TRBJ2-7): GAGVSQSPSNKVTEKGKDVELRCDPISGHTALYWYRQSLGQGLEFLIYFQGNSAPDKSGLPSDRFSAERTGGSVSTLTIQRTQQEDSAVYLCASSLVGEQYFGPGTRLTVT.

This clone was counted only a few times. V and J are TRBV25-1 and TRBJ2-7, with TRBD1 matching 11 bases. Germline CDR1 is MGHDK and CDR2 is SYGVNS. V was pared by 6 bases and J by 2 bases, with 3 bases of the junction left unmatched. The CDR3 covers 14 residues. The CDR3 bases are TGTGCCAGCAGCGGGACAGGGGGTACCTACGAGCAGTACTTC. Its protein product is CASSGTGGTYEQYF.

The rearrangement links TRBV6-5 to TRBJ1-6; tentatively, D is TRBD1 (5 bases). V was clipped by 7 bases and J by 5 bases, with 12 bases between them. This CDR3 has 14 amino acids. Germline V gene lookup returns CDR1 MNHEY and CDR2 SVGAGI. The CDR3 nucleotides are TGTGCCAGCAAAACTCAGGGAAATAATTCACCCCTCCACTTT. Amino acids: CASKTQGNNSPLHF.

The V and J genes are TRBV6-5 and TRBJ2-2, with D unclear. Germline-derived CDR1 and CDR2 are MNHEY and SVGAGI. The V and J ends lost 10 bases and 3 bases respectively, with 18 bases between them. The CDR3 sequence is 15 residues long. This CDR3 is CATTPTGPYTGELFF. The CDR3 DNA sequence: TGTGCCACTACCCCAACTGGGCCCTACACCGGGGAGCTGTTTTTT.

This sequence joins TRBV6-2 or TRBV6-3 and TRBJ1-6; possibly TRBD1 for D (5 bases). The germline V gene has CDR1 MNHEY and CDR2 SVGEGT. CDR3 length: 16 amino acids. Trimming stripped 2 bases from V and 4 bases from J, with 12 bases between. The CDR3 region has the DNA TGTGCCAGCAGTTACAGGGGAACCAGTTATAATTCACCCCTCCACTTT. Translation: CASSYRGTSYNSPLHF.